A single sample is the source of the 17 T cell receptor beta chains below, sequenced in a study of OX40 agonist ivuxolimab in advanced cancers. TCRdb keeps only in-frame clones here, not all; method: immunoSEQ multiplex PCR. The table includes about 130,000 clones, around 90% detected once. The sequencing here drew on CD4+ or CD8+ T cells sorted from blood, taken in a trial of the OX40 agonist ivuxolimab. These receptors all stem from an adult with an advanced solid tumor such as melanoma, head and neck, liver or kidney cancer.

The gene calls are TRBV6-1 and TRBJ1-2; D gene unclear. Germline CDR1 and CDR2: MNHNS and SASEGT. V was cut by 4 bases and J by 7 bases, with 7 bases left in between. The CDR3 has 11 residues. In nucleotides, the CDR3 is TGTGCCAGCAGTGTGACAACTGGCTACACCTTC. It is translated as CASSVTTGYTF.

V is TRBV28 and J is TRBJ1-2; TRBD1 matches at 10 bases. V shed 9 bases, J shed 4 bases, and the junction held 8 bases outside the gene matches. Germline V gene lookup returns CDR1 MDHEN and CDR2 SYDVKM. CDR3 length equals 14 residues. CDR3 sequence: CASSGTGEGYGYTF. CDR3 sequence (DNA): TGTGCCAGTTCCGGGACAGGGGAGGGCTATGGCTACACCTTC.

This rearrangement joins TRBV14 to TRBJ2-3; D perhaps matches TRBD2 (6 bases). The CDR3 covers 16 residues. Trimming took off 0 bases at V and 0 bases at J, with 10 bases between the two ends. Germline V gene sequence: CDR1 SGHDN, CDR2 FVKESK. CDR3 sequence: CASSQDGGTSTDTQYF. CDR3 nucleotide sequence: TGTGCCAGCAGCCAAGATGGGGGGACTAGCACAGATACGCAGTATTTT.

The chain employs TRBV28 and TRBJ1-5, with 9 bases matching TRBD1. V lost 6 bases and J lost 2; bases outside the gene matches: 8. Germline CDR1 is MDHEN and CDR2 is SYDVKM. This CDR3 comprises 16 residues. CDR3 residues: CASRTSTGGRNQPQHF. The DNA of the CDR3 is TGTGCCAGCAGAACTTCCACAGGGGGCCGCAATCAGCCCCAGCATTTT.

This rearrangement joins TRBV6-6 to TRBJ1-5, with D unresolved. The CDR3 has 14 amino acids. The germline CDR1 and CDR2 sequences are MNHNY and SVGAGI (reference sequence). Trimming stripped 6 bases from V and 2 bases from J, with 11 bases between. The CDR3 is CASSGERGNQPQHF. In nucleotides, the CDR3 is TGTGCCAGCAGCGGGGAGAGAGGCAATCAGCCCCAGCATTTT.

The genes are TRBV11-2 and TRBJ1-4; 7 nucleotides line up with TRBD1. The CDR3 is 15 residues long. Trimming removed 4 bases from V and 6 bases from J; junction bases left unmatched: 8. Germline V gene data show CDR1 as SGHAT and CDR2 as FQNNGV. The CDR3 reads CASSSKLDRDEKLFF. The CDR3 bases are TGTGCCAGCAGCTCGAAACTTGACAGGGATGAAAAACTGTTTTTT.

The chain has TRBV27 and TRBJ1-1; D is ambiguous. V lost 3 bases and J lost 0, with 11 bases in between. Germline V gene data show CDR1 as MNHEY and CDR2 as SMNVEV (reference sequence). The CDR3 is made up of 15 amino acids. DNA of the CDR3: TGTGCCAGCAGTTTGATCGGCACTTTGAACACTGAAGCTTTCTTT. Translation: CASSLIGTLNTEAFF.

This chain connects TRBV2 to TRBJ1-1; D remains unclear. This CDR3 contains 12 residues. Per germline, CDR1 SNHLY and CDR2 FYNNEI. V lost 7 bases to trimming and J lost 5 bases, with 11 bases between them. CDR3 in amino acids: CASIEGGTEAFF. CDR3 DNA sequence: TGTGCCAGCATTGAGGGCGGTACTGAAGCTTTCTTT.

The chain joins TRBV5-5 to TRBJ1-1, with unresolved D. Germline loops: CDR1 SGHKS, CDR2 YYEKEE (reference sequence). V was pared by 0 bases and J by 0 bases, with 12 bases between. This CDR3 spans 16 amino acids. This CDR3 is CASSLEAPAMNTEAFF. CDR3 DNA: TGTGCCAGCAGCTTGGAAGCCCCGGCCATGAACACTGAAGCTTTCTTT. The full variable domain, rest sourced from reference TRBV5-5 and TRBJ1-1, is DAGVTQSPTHLIKTRGQQVTLRCSPISGHKSVSWYQQVLGQGPQFIFQYYEKEERGRGNFPDRFSARQFPNYSSELNVNALLLGDSALYLCASSLEAPAMNTEAFFGQGTRLTVV.

CDR3 region: CASSVGQGARGYTF. For the CDR3, the DNA is TGTGCCAGCAGCGTAGGCCAGGGGGCGCGGGGCTACACCTTC. The chain links TRBV9 to TRBJ1-2; 8 positions match TRBD1. The junction had 6 bases not matched to a gene; V was cut back by 0 bases and J by 8 bases. The CDR3 extends over 14 amino acids. From germline, CDR1 is SGDLS and CDR2 YYNGEE.

The chain is built from TRBV4-1 and TRBJ1-5, with D possibly matching TRBD1 (6 bases). The CDR3 has 14 amino acids. Germline CDR1 reads MGHRA; CDR2 reads YSYEKL. V lost 1 base and J 6 bases, leaving 10 bases between the germline ends. The CDR3 region is CASSQVTGTQPQHF. In DNA form, the CDR3 reads TGCGCCAGCAGCCAAGTCACAGGGACTCAGCCCCAGCATTTT.

V is TRBV2 and J is TRBJ1-2; weak D call: TRBD1 (5 bases). In germline, CDR1 is SNHLY, CDR2 FYNNEI. The CDR3 length is 15 residues. Trimming left V 3 bases short and J 2 bases short, with 13 bases between. The CDR3 DNA reads TGTGCCAGCAGTGATTTGGGGGGACTGAACTATGGCTACACCTTC. Its protein is CASSDLGGLNYGYTF.

This sequence joins TRBV7-3 and TRBJ2-7, with D possibly TRBD1 on 6 matching bases. The CDR3 covers 14 residues. The V end lost 10 bases, the J end lost 6 bases, and 22 bases lay between the germline ends. Germline CDR1 is SGHTA and CDR2 is FQGTGA. The CDR3, as DNA: TGTGCCACACCCCGCCCCAGGGGAAGTGGCGAGCAGTACTTC. It yields the protein CATPRPRGSGEQYF.

This clone was seen a single time. The chain is built from TRBV11-3 and TRBJ2-2; a weak D match, TRBD1 (6 bases). The germline gives CDR1 SGHNT, CDR2 YENEEA. V dropped 6 bases and J dropped 5 bases, with 16 bases sitting between them. The CDR3 runs 15 residues. CDR3 region: CASSPSDSRTGELFF. DNA for the CDR3: TGTGCCAGCAGTCCCTCGGACAGCCGAACCGGGGAGCTGTTTTTT.

This chain's CDR3 is CASRVATDTQYF. In nucleotides, the CDR3 is TGTGCCAGCAGGGTTGCCACAGATACGCAGTATTTT. The genes are TRBV27 and TRBJ2-3, with unresolved D. There are 12 residues in the CDR3. V dropped 6 bases and J dropped 2 bases, with 6 bases sitting between them. Looked up from germline, CDR1 is MNHEY and CDR2 is SMNVEV (reference sequence).

V gene TRBV5-1 combines with J gene TRBJ2-7; TRBD2 is a possible D gene (6 bases). The V end was cut by 5 bases, the J end by 0 bases, with 15 bases between. The germline CDR1 and CDR2 sequences are SGHRS and YFSETQ. The CDR3 length is 15 residues. CDR3 loop: CASRGGGPSSYEQYF. Here the CDR3 DNA reads TGCGCCAGCAGGGGGGGAGGCCCGAGCTCCTACGAGCAGTACTTC.

This rearrangement joins TRBV2 to TRBJ1-5, with TRBD1 as a possible D gene (5 bases). Trimming cost V 6 bases and J 6 bases, with 15 bases left between them. Germline V gene lookup returns CDR1 SNHLY and CDR2 FYNNEI. The CDR3 sequence is 14 residues long. DNA of the CDR3: TGTGCCAGCAGCGTAGCAGGGTGGACTCAGCCCCAGCATTTT. Translated, it gives CASSVAGWTQPQHF.